This TCR beta chain was captured in a study of OX40 agonist ivuxolimab in advanced cancers. Turning to the study itself: Prior anti-PD-1, anti-PD-L1 or anti-CTLA-4 therapy did not bar entry, and about 40% had some. Study results and caveats: Clonal expansion was seen in CD4+ and CD8+ blood T cells by week 6 at 0.1 to 3.0 mg/kg.

Sequenced by immunoSEQ multiplex PCR; TCRdb stores in-frame clones only, minus some. The sample has some 50,000 clones, roughly 90% seen once. As regards this clone: Its antigen is not identified.

The source material was CD4+ or CD8+ T cells sorted from blood, sampled in a trial of the OX40 agonist ivuxolimab. The TCR sequence derives from an adult with an advanced solid tumor such as melanoma, head and neck, liver or kidney cancer.

The chain's CDR3 is CASSQLTGESNQPQHF. The CDR3 nucleotides read TGTGCCAGCAGCCAATTAACAGGGGAAAGCAATCAGCCCCAGCATTTT. The V call is TRBV28, the J call TRBJ1-5, with 7 bases that match TRBD1. The junction had 9 bases not matched to a gene; V was cut back by 6 bases and J by 1 base. Looked up from germline, CDR1 is MDHEN and CDR2 is SYDVKM. The CDR3 is 16 amino acids.